This T cell receptor (beta chain) stems from a study of blood T cell repertoires in COVID-19. Background on the study: From the United States, Italy and Spain came samples of acute and convalescent COVID-19. PBMCs, B-cell-depleted T cells, or T cells were the source of the cDNA or gDNA that made up the material.

The CDR3 contains 15 residues. Trimming removed 4 bases at V and 0 bases at J, with 11 bases between. Looked up from germline, CDR1 is KGHSH and CDR2 is LQKENI. Per the study methods: Estimation of nucleated cell counts was performed using reference gene primer amplification. The assay was immunoSEQ multiplex PCR, and TCRdb's table has in-frame clones only and misses some. The V and J calls and the clone size are those of that table, but D and trimming were determined from the DNA. Found here are about 260,000 clones, approximately 89% of them singletons; the top ten hold over 2%. The receptor was isolated from a woman aged 50 to 60 with acute or convalescent COVID-19. Sequenced material: peripheral blood. This chain connects TRBV18 to TRBJ2-3, with D uncertain. CDR3 in amino acids: CASSQTQSSTDTQYF. As DNA, the CDR3 is TGTGCCAGCTCACAAACACAGTCTAGCACAGATACGCAGTATTTT.